This T cell receptor (beta chain) was retrieved from a study of OX40 agonist ivuxolimab in advanced cancers. The germline gives CDR1 PRHDT, CDR2 FYEKMQ (reference sequence). The CDR3 contains 16 residues. Germline trimming cut 2 bases from V and 3 bases from J; bases unmatched to any gene: 5. The table came from immunoSEQ multiplex PCR; TCRdb's copy has only in-frame clones and leaves some out. The sample lists about 29,000 clones, 80% to 95% occurring once. V gene TRBV13 combines with J gene TRBJ2-3, with 10 bases aligning to TRBD1. The origin of this receptor is an adult with an advanced solid tumor such as melanoma, head and neck, liver or kidney cancer. The material was CD4+ or CD8+ T cells sorted from blood, obtained in a trial of the OX40 agonist ivuxolimab. DNA of the CDR3: TGTGCCAGCAGCTTAATTGGACAGGGGGTAACAGATACGCAGTATTTT. Its protein is CASSLIGQGVTDTQYF.